The T cell receptor (beta chain) described here comes from a study of T cell changes during pregnancy in multiple sclerosis. Produced via immunoSEQ multiplex PCR; TCRdb's table is partial and in-frame only. The sample shows more than 25,000 clones, roughly 87% of them seen only once. Per the germline V gene, CDR1 is MGHRA and CDR2 is YSYEKL. This CDR3 has 13 residues. V gave up 0 bases and J gave up 4 bases, with 5 bases separating them. This sequence joins TRBV4-1 and TRBJ2-3, with D unresolved. The sample was CD8+ T cells from peripheral blood mononuclear cells, taken in the first trimester of pregnancy. This TCR was recovered from a female donor with multiple sclerosis, enrolled in a pregnancy study. The CDR3 DNA follows: TGCGCCAGCAGCCAAGATGGCCCAGATACGCAGTATTTT. Translated, it gives CASSQDGPDTQYF.